The entry below gives a single T cell receptor beta chain sequence along with its context. Its matching antigen is unknown. This sample was included in a study of T cell repertoires in cytomegalovirus infection. Study-wide background: CMV infection together with matching HLA type was indicated by public TCR beta signatures.

The study, taken as a whole, reports: Accumulated public TCR beta family frequency recognized individuals carrying CMV together with the relevant HLA. The ex vivo response was dominated by HLA-C-restricted CMV-specific TCR beta clonotypes.

TCRdb called the reads again in MiXCR, with one record for every CDR3 protein. The table lists about 490,000 distinct CDR3 sequences, less than 30% of them singletons, with 13% in the top ten. With 0 bases removed from V and 4 bases from J, the gap between germline ends came to 11 bases. The CDR3 sequence is 14 residues long. Germline assignment: CDR1 SGHDT and CDR2 YYEEEE. This chain connects TRBV5-6 to TRBJ2-7, with D perhaps assigned TRBD1 or TRBD2 (6 bases each). The clonotype comes from a human donor in good health (CMV status not recorded). Some clones in this sample may be carry-over from other donors' samples. The source material was PBMCs. This chain's CDR3 is CASSLGGAKYEQYF. In nucleotides, the CDR3 is TGTGCCAGCAGCTTGGGGGGGGCAAAATACGAGCAGTACTTC.